This paragraph reports one T cell receptor (beta chain). The target antigen is unknown. The data belong to a study of beta chain features in type 1 diabetes. Study-level points and caveats: Across all four CD4+ subsets, people with type 1 diabetes showed modestly shorter TCRB CDR3s. The study found fewer insertions and more deletions at VDJ junctions in type 1 diabetes patients.

cDNA synthesis used the whole RNA isolate, giving expressed TCRB sequences. Reads from naive, central memory and regulatory T cell samples averaged around 3.6 million. The table came from immunoSEQ multiplex PCR; TCRdb's copy has only in-frame clones and leaves some out. Seen here are approximately 250,000 clones, approximately 25% observed once, and the top ten hold around 0.011%. Isolation of CD4+ naive, central memory, regulatory and stem cell-like memory cells was achieved by sorting via CD45RO/CCR7/CD25/CD127/CD95/CD27. Material: naive CD4+ T cells from blood. This TCR came from a woman aged 25-40 years with type 1 diabetes.

The CDR3 protein is CASSLDAGKTTEAFF. The CDR3 bases are TGTGCCAGCAGCTTAGACGCAGGGAAGACCACTGAAGCTTTCTTT. This chain links TRBV7-2 with TRBJ1-1; TRBD1 might be the D (5 bases). CDR1 and CDR2 from the germline V gene are SGHTA and FQGNSA. V shed 1 base and J shed 4 bases, with 13 bases lying between them. The CDR3 loop spans 15 amino acids.